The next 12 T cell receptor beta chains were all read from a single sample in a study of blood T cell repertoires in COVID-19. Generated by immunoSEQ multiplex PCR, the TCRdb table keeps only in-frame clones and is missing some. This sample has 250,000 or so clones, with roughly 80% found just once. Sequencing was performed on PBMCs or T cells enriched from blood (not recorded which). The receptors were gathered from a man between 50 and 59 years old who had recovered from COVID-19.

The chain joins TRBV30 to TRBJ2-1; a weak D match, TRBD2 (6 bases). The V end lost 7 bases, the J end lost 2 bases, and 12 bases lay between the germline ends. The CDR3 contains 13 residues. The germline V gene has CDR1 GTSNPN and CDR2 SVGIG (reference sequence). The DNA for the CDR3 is TGTGCCTCCAGGTTAGCGGCCTACAATGAGCAGTTCTTC. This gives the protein CASRLAAYNEQFF.

The CDR3 loop reads CASSPSDSGLNTEAFF. In nucleotides, the CDR3 is TGTGCCAGCAGCCCATCGGACAGCGGCTTGAACACTGAAGCTTTCTTT. The gene calls are TRBV4-2 and TRBJ1-1, with D possibly TRBD1 on 6 matching bases. The V end lost 4 bases, the J end lost 0 bases, and 15 bases lay between the germline ends. In germline, CDR1 is LGHNA, CDR2 YNFKEQ. The CDR3 is made up of 16 amino acids.

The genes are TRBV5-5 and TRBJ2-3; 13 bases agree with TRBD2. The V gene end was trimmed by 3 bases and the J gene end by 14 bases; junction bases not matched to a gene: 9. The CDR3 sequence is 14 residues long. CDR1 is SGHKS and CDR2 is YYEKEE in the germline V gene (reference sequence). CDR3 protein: CASSSAGTSGILYF. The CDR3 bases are TGTGCCAGCAGCTCGGCCGGGACTAGCGGGATTCTGTATTTT.

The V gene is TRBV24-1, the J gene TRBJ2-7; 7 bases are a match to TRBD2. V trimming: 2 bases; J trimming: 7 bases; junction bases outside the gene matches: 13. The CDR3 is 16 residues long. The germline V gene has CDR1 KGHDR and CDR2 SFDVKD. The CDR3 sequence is CATSDYASGATGEQYF. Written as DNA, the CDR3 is TGTGCCACCAGTGATTATGCTAGCGGAGCCACCGGGGAGCAGTACTTC.

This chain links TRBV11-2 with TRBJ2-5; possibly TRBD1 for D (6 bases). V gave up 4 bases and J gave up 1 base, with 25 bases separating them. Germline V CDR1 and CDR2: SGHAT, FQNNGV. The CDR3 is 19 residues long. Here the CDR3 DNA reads TGTGCCAGCAGCTCCCCTTCTCCGGGACAAGGCCCCTCCCAAGAGACCCAGTACTTC. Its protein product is CASSSPSPGQGPSQETQYF.

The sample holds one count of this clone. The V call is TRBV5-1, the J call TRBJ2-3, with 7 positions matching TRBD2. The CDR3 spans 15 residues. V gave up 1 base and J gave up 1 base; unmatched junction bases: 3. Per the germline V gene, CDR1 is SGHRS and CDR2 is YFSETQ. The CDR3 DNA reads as TGCGCCAGCAGCTTGAGAGGACTAGGCACAGATACGCAGTATTTT. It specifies CASSLRGLGTDTQYF. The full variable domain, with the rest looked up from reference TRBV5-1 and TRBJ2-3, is KAGVTQTPRYLIKTRGQQVTLSCSPISGHRSVSWYQQTPGQGLQFLFEYFSETQRNKGNFPGRFSGRQFSNSRSEMNVSTLELGDSALYLCASSLRGLGTDTQYFGPGTRLTVL.

The CDR3 spells CASSSGTIDPGNTIYF. For the CDR3, the DNA is TGCGCCAGCAGCTCCGGGACTATAGACCCTGGAAACACCATATATTTT. V usage is TRBV5-1 and J usage is TRBJ1-3; D may be TRBD1 (5 bases). The length of the CDR3 is 16 residues. Deletions cut 3 bases from V and 2 bases from J, with 15 bases between. In germline, CDR1 is SGHRS, CDR2 YFSETQ.

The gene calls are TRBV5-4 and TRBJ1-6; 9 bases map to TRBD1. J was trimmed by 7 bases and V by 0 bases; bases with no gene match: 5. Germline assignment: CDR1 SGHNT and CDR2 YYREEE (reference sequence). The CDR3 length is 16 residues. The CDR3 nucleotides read TGTGCCAGCAGCTTGGGAAGGACAGGGGAAAATTCACCCCTCCACTTT. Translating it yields CASSLGRTGENSPLHF.

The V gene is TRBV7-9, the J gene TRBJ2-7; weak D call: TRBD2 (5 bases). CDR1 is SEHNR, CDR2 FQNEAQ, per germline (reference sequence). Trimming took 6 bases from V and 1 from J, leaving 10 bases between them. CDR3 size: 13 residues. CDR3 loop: CASRSGLSYEQYF. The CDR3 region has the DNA TGTGCCAGCAGATCCGGACTTTCCTACGAGCAGTACTTC. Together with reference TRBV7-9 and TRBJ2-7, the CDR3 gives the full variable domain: DTGVSQNPRHKITKRGQNVTFRCDPISEHNRLYWYRQTLGQGPEFLTYFQNEAQLEKSRLLSDRFSAERPKGSFSTLEIQRTEQGDSAMYLCASRSGLSYEQYFGPGTRLTVT.

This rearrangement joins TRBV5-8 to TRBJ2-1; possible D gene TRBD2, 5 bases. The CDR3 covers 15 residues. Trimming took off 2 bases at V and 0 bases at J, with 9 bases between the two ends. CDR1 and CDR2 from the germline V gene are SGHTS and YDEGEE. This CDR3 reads CASSFSGSSYNEQFF. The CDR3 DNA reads TGTGCCAGCAGCTTCTCGGGGAGCTCCTACAATGAGCAGTTCTTC.

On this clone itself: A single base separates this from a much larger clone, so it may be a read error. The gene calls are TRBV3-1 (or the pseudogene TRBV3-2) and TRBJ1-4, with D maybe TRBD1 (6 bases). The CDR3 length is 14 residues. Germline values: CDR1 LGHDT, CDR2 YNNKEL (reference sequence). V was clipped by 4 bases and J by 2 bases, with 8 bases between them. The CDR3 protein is CASSRTGTNEKLFF. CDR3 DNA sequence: TGTGCCAGCAGCCGTACAGGGACTAATGAAAAACTGTTTTTT.

The CDR3 protein is CASSLRMDRYNYEQYF. CDR3 in DNA: TGTGCCAGCAGCTTACGGATGGACAGGTACAACTACGAGCAGTACTTC. V and J are TRBV7-2 and TRBJ2-7; 7 positions match TRBD1. The ends lost 2 bases at V and 3 bases at J; junction bases unmatched: 10. Germline V gene sequence: CDR1 SGHTA, CDR2 FQGNSA. CDR3 length: 16 amino acids.